A single TCR beta chain is shown here with its context. What it recognizes is unknown. V lost 3 bases and J 3 bases, leaving 8 bases between the germline ends. Germline V gene data show CDR1 as SGHNT and CDR2 as YENEEA. This CDR3 region has 13 residues. 13 Jbeta primers and 60 Vbeta primers were used for the PCR. Only in-frame clones appear in the TCRdb table, and some are missing; sequencing was by immunoSEQ multiplex PCR. Of over 100,000 clones in the sample, just under 70% were seen once. This entry is derived from a study of cytomegalovirus exposure and HLA in healthy donors. In the study overall: Drawn from HLA-typed donors, tens of millions of unique TCRs were held in an early data release. Study-wide results and limits: A later analysis found most CMV-associated TCR beta chains apparently HLA-restricted. Sequencing likely generated an artifact that appeared as a cluster of highly shared sequence variants.

The donors comprised healthy bone marrow donors. The sequence came from a man aged 25-40 years in good health and CMV-seropositive. The rearrangement joins TRBV11-3 to TRBJ1-1; D possibly corresponds to TRBD1 (5 bases). The sample consisted of PBMCs. CDR3: CASSLGGDTEAFF. The CDR3, as DNA: TGTGCCAGCAGCTTGGGAGGGGACACTGAAGCTTTCTTT.